This TCR beta chain was documented in a study of shared clonotypes between healthy human individuals. Study-wide results and limits: Non-shared clonotypes displayed generation probabilities falling below those of clonotypes present in all four donors. With a few donors compared, about 5.2% of naive CD4 clonotypes were shared.

Over several immunoSEQ plates, each subset's genomic DNA was distributed in even portions. The assay was immunoSEQ multiplex PCR, and TCRdb's table has in-frame clones only and misses some. The data show 1,400,000 or so clones, with 98% seen just once and around 0.33% held by the top ten. Germline V gene lookup returns CDR1 LNHDA and CDR2 SQIVND (reference sequence). The length of the CDR3 is 15 residues. V shed 3 bases and J 2 bases; nucleotides not matched to a gene: 3. Donors, healthy HIV-negative adults, lacked recent acute infections or vaccinations. A note on this clone: The antigen is unknown.

V is TRBV19 and J is TRBJ2-1; 8 positions agree with TRBD2. Material: naive CD4+ T cells sorted from blood. Specified subset: CD45RA+ positively selected. The sequence came from a young man in good health. The CDR3 here is CASSMDSGAYNEQFF. For the CDR3, the DNA is TGTGCCAGTAGTATGGATAGCGGGGCCTACAATGAGCAGTTCTTC.